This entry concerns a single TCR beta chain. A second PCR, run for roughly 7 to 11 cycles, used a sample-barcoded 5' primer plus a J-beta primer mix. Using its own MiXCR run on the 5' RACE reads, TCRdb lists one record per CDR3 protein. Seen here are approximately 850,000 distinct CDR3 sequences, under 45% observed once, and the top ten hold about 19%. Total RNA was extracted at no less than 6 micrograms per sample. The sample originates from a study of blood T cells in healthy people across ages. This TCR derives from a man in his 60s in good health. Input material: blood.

DNA for the CDR3: TGTGCCAGCAGCCCCGACGGAGGGTACCGAGAAAAACTGTTTTTT. Its protein is CASSPDGGYREKLFF. V gene TRBV12-3 or TRBV12-4 combines with J gene TRBJ1-4; no firm D call. V lost 6 bases to trimming and J lost 8 bases, with 19 bases between them. The CDR3 length is 15 residues.